Listed below are T cell receptor beta chains from one sample, sequenced in a study of response to subunit inactivated influenza vaccine. TCRdb used MiXCR to reprocess the RT-PCR reads, holding one entry per CDR3 protein. The table has about 190,000 distinct CDR3 sequences, about 15% seen once. The sample consisted of CD8+ T cells sorted from PBMCs, taken about 5 days after vaccination. Receptors were obtained from a man aged 50 to 59 who received an inactivated influenza vaccine. Each CDR3 is given with its conserved first and last residue. The D gene is left open where the match is weak. Clone size appears in some rows only: once, few, many, or a class for an expanded clone.

v_gene	abundance	d_gene	j_gene	CDR3nt	CDR3aa
TRBV28	many	TRBD1	TRBJ2-7	TGTGCCAGCAGGCCCCCGATTACAGGGGGAATTTTTGACGAGCAGTACTTC	CASRPPITGGIFDEQYF
TRBV7-8	.	.	TRBJ2-1	TGTGCCAGCAGCTTGCGCAGGGATTCCTACAATGAGCAGTTCTTC	CASSLRRDSYNEQFF
TRBV20-1	.	TRBD2	TRBJ2-1	TGCAGTGCTAGGACTAGCGTGGATGAGCAGTTCTTC	CSARTSVDEQFF
TRBV27	.	.	TRBJ1-6	TGTGCCAGCAGTTTATCCCCCGGGGCTAATTCACCCCTCCACTTT	CASSLSPGANSPLHF
TRBV4-1	many	TRBD2	TRBJ2-7	TGCGCCAGCAGCCTGAGAGTCGTAGCGGGAGACTACGAGCAGTACTTC	CASSLRVVAGDYEQYF
TRBV10-3	many	.	TRBJ2-4	TGTGCCATCAGTGAGTCCTTGGCTTCTGCCAAAAACATTCAGTACTTC	CAISESLASAKNIQYF
TRBV6-1	.	TRBD2	TRBJ2-2	TGTGCCAGCAGCCCAACGGGAGGAGACACCGGGGAGCTGTTTTTT	CASSPTGGDTGELFF
TRBV20-1	few	.	TRBJ2-1	TGCAGTGCTTTTCCCAATGAGCAGTTCTTC	CSAFPNEQFF
TRBV27	.	.	TRBJ1-5	TGTGCCAGCAGTTTCCAGGGTGGACCCCAGCATTTT	CASSFQGGPQHF
TRBV6-2/TRBV6-3	few	TRBD1	TRBJ2-5	TGTGCCAGCAGTTACCCTTTATCCGGGACAGCATACCAAGAGACCCAGTACTTC	CASSYPLSGTAYQETQYF
TRBV27	many	TRBD1	TRBJ1-1	TGTGCCAGCACCGGGACAGGAGTGAACACTGAAGCTTTCTTT	CASTGTGVNTEAFF
TRBV6-6	.	.	TRBJ2-7	TGTGCCAGCAGAATACAGGGTTACGAGCAGTACTTC	CASRIQGYEQYF
TRBV6-5	few	.	TRBJ2-3	TGTGCCAGCAGTTACGCGGCCAATACAGATACGCAGTATTTT	CASSYAANTDTQYF
TRBV4-3	.	TRBD2	TRBJ2-3	TGCGCCAGCAGCCAAGAGGGACTAGCGGGAGCCCCAGGGGATACGCAGTATTTT	CASSQEGLAGAPGDTQYF
TRBV11-2	few	.	TRBJ1-2	TGTGCCAGCAGCTTAGTCCCGGGGGGTGACTATGGCTACACCTTC	CASSLVPGGDYGYTF
TRBV11-2	few	TRBD1	TRBJ2-3	TGTGCCAGCACCCCCGGGGGGACAGGGAAGGCACTCAGAACAGATACGCAGTATTTT	CASTPGGTGKALRTDTQYF
TRBV12-3/TRBV12-4	.	TRBD2	TRBJ2-1	TGTACCTTCAGTTTAGCGGTCTCACTAGCGGGAGGAGTTTACAATGAGCAGTTCTTC	CTFSLAVSLAGGVYNEQFF
TRBV9	few	TRBD2	TRBJ2-1	TGTGCCAGCAGCACTAGCGGGAGGGCGGTCAATGAGCAGTTCTTC	CASSTSGRAVNEQFF
TRBV14	few	.	TRBJ2-1	TGTGCCAGCAGCCAAGGATTTTACGTATACAATGAGCAGTTCTTC	CASSQGFYVYNEQFF
TRBV6-4	few	TRBD2	TRBJ2-1	TGTGCCAGCAGTGCTAGCGGAGAGGGCGATGAGCAGTTCTTC	CASSASGEGDEQFF
TRBV28	.	TRBD1	TRBJ2-7	TGTGCCAGCGCCTCCCCGGGACAGGGGGATGCCCTCTACGAGCAGTACTTC	CASASPGQGDALYEQYF
TRBV7-9	few	.	TRBJ2-7	TGTGCCAGCAGCTGGTCCTCCTACGAGCAGTACTTC	CASSWSSYEQYF
TRBV6-1	few	.	TRBJ2-3	TGTGCCAGCAGCCAAATCCCGGGACTTAGCACAGATACGCAGTATTTT	CASSQIPGLSTDTQYF
TRBV6-5	.	TRBD1	TRBJ2-7	TGTGCCAGCAGTTACCAGAGACAGGGCTGGGGCGAGCAGTACTTC	CASSYQRQGWGEQYF
TRBV4-3	.	.	TRBJ1-6	TGCGCCAGCAGCCAAGATTCTGGCAGGGATTCACCCCTCCACTTT	CASSQDSGRDSPLHF
TRBV12-3/TRBV12-4	.	.	TRBJ1-2	TGTGCCAGCAGTTTTAGGGGAGAGATCGGCTACACCTTC	CASSFRGEIGYTF
TRBV12-3/TRBV12-4	.	.	TRBJ2-7	TGTGCCAGCAGCTACGGGCTACTCTACGAGCAGTACTTC	CASSYGLLYEQYF
TRBV27	.	.	TRBJ1-2	TGTGCCAGCAGTCTACAGGGTAACTATGGCTACACCTTC	CASSLQGNYGYTF
TRBV5-1	few	.	TRBJ2-1	TGCGCCAGCAGCTTGGCCGAGGGCAGGGCGGCCTACAATGAGCAGTTCTTC	CASSLAEGRAAYNEQFF
TRBV9	many	TRBD2	TRBJ2-3	TGTGCCAGCAGCCTCGGGGGGGCCATGTGGACAGATACGCAGTATTTT	CASSLGGAMWTDTQYF
TRBV28	few	TRBD2	TRBJ2-4	TGTGCCAGCACCGTCGCGCCTTGGAGACTGTCTAGCGGACTAGCCAAAAACATTCAGTACTTC	CASTVAPWRLSSGLAKNIQYF
TRBV20-1	.	.	TRBJ2-2	TGCAGTGCTAGAGGGGAGAACACCGGGGAGCTGTTTTTT	CSARGENTGELFF
TRBV19	.	.	TRBJ1-6	TGTGCCAGTAGTATCTTTGGGGGCGCCGATTCACCCCTCCACTTT	CASSIFGGADSPLHF
TRBV9	.	.	TRBJ2-1	TGTGCCAGCAGCCTACCCTTAGCGGAGGCGTCGAATAATGAGCAGTTCTTC	CASSLPLAEASNNEQFF
TRBV10-3	.	.	TRBJ2-7	TGTGCCATCAGTGAGGACACAGGGCCCGAGCAGTACTTC	CAISEDTGPEQYF
TRBV9	.	.	TRBJ2-5	TGTGCCAGCAGCGTACTGGGGGTCGGTGAGACCCAGTACTTC	CASSVLGVGETQYF
TRBV7-6	.	.	TRBJ2-2	TGTGCCAGCAGCCCGGGTGGGGCCGGGGAGCTGTTTTTT	CASSPGGAGELFF
TRBV9	.	TRBD1	TRBJ1-6	TGTGCCAGCAGCGTAGAAGGGGTCGGGACAGGTGGTTCACCCCTCCACTTT	CASSVEGVGTGGSPLHF
TRBV11-2	many	.	TRBJ2-1	TGTGCCAGCAGTTCCGGCTCCTACAATGAGCAGTTCTTC	CASSSGSYNEQFF
TRBV6-5	.	.	TRBJ1-6	TGTGCCAGCAGTTACGGTCCGAATTCACCCCTCCACTTT	CASSYGPNSPLHF
TRBV10-3	.	TRBD1	TRBJ2-7	TGTGCCATCAGTGGGGGGACAGGGGATTCCTACGAGCAGTACTTC	CAISGGTGDSYEQYF